This TCR beta chain was identified during a study of blood T cell repertoires in COVID-19. In the study overall: Italy, Spain and the United States were the sources of the convalescent and acute COVID-19 samples. Sample material is recorded as cDNA or gDNA derived from T cells, B-cell-depleted T cells, or PBMCs.

Germline assignment: CDR1 SNHLY and CDR2 FYNNEI. This CDR3 has 13 amino acids. Source study methods: It was from reference gene primer amplification that nucleated cell counts were estimated. The protocol was immunoSEQ multiplex PCR, while the TCRdb copy is restricted to in-frame clones and leaves out a portion. The DNA gave D and trimming, while V, J and clone size come from that table. The top ten hold around 5% of the sample, which has 150,000 to 200,000 clones, roughly nine tenths seen once. On this clone itself: At one end the junction does not follow the germline gene, possibly because of a read error.

The chain carries TRBV2 and TRBJ2-7, with D possibly being TRBD2 (6 bases). Material: peripheral blood. This receptor was obtained from a human donor in a cohort sampled during active COVID-19. For the CDR3, the DNA is TGTGCCAGCAGGTACCAAACGGGAGCCTTCTCGAACTTC. Its translation: CASRYQTGAFSNF.